The present T cell receptor beta chain was sequenced within a study of Graves' ophthalmopathy and Graves' hyperthyroidism. Across the whole study: At the time of initial diagnosis and before any treatment, peripheral blood was collected.

Ophthalmopathic donors had moderate-to-severe activity, CAS ≥3 and NOSPECS ≥4, with disease that had lasted under 3 months. Whole-study results and caveats: Separation of ophthalmopathy from stable hyperthyroidism was achieved by a 13-signature model, at about 91% sensitivity and under 83% specificity.

This CDR3 spans 14 amino acids. The V end lost 6 bases, the J end lost 6 bases, and 12 bases lay between the germline ends. Beta-chain TCR CDR3 regions were amplified from RNA transcripts. Amplification began with first-round RT-PCR using HTBI primers, then second-round multiplex PCR was performed. TCRdb ran MiXCR on the multiplex PCR reads and lists one entry per CDR3 protein. Among approximately 460,000 distinct CDR3 sequences listed, 13% to 15% were seen once. This clonotype was picked up a small number of times. Its specificity is not known. The rearrangement uses TRBV12-3 or TRBV12-4 and TRBJ1-6, with D tentatively TRBD1 (6 bases). The TCR comes from a woman under 40 with Graves' ophthalmopathy. The sequenced material came from blood. CDR3 sequence: CASSTIGGNSPLHF. CDR3 nucleotide sequence: TGTGCCAGCAGCACAATAGGGGGTAATTCACCCCTCCACTTT.